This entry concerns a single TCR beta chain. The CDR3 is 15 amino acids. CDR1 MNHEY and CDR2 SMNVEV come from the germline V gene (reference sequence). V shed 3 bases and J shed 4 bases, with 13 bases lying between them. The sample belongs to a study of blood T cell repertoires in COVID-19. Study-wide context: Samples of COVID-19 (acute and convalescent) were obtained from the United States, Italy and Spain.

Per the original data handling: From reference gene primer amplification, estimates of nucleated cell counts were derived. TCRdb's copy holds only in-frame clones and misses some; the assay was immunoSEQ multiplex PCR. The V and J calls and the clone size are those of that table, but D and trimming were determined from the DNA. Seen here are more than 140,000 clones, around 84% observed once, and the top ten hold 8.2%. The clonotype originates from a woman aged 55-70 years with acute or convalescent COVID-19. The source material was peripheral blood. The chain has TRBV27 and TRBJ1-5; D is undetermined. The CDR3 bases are TGTGCCAGCAGTTTCTCCCGCACGGGGAATCAGCCCCAGCATTTT. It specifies CASSFSRTGNQPQHF.